A selection of T cell receptor beta chains follows, all from one sample in a study of CD8+ T cells in alopecia areata. Here immunoSEQ multiplex PCR was the method, and the copy in TCRdb shows in-frame clones only, minus some. The sample yields about 200,000 clones, approximately 60% seen once. Sequenced material: CD8+ T cells sorted from blood. The receptors stem from a human donor in good health. CDR3s include the opening cysteine and the closing phenylalanine or tryptophan. A D gene is named only where the DNA matches it firmly. Not all rows give a size; the values are once, few, many and, for expanded clones, a class.

cdr3_aa	cdr3_nt	d_call	v_call	clone_size	j_call
CASSLKGASGGTDTQYF	TGTGCCAGCAGCTTAAAGGGGGCTAGCGGGGGTACGGATACGCAGTATTTT	TRBD2	TRBV7-6	.	TRBJ2-3
CASSQDEVRGLNSPLHF	TGTGCCAGCAGCCAAGATGAGGTCCGGGGCCTTAATTCACCCCTCCACTTT	.	TRBV4-2	.	TRBJ1-6
CAWDIGGSSEAFF	TGTGCCTGGGACATTGGAGGGAGTTCAGAAGCTTTCTTT	.	TRBV30	.	TRBJ1-1
CASSEGQGGPVDGYTF	TGTGCCAGCAGTGAGGGACAGGGGGGGCCTGTGGACGGCTACACCTTC	TRBD1	TRBV2	.	TRBJ1-2
CASSPGTGAYEQYF	TGCGCCAGCAGTCCCGGGACAGGGGCCTACGAGCAGTACTTC	TRBD1	TRBV23-1	.	TRBJ2-7
CASSSSPATNYGYTF	TGTGCCAGCAGTTCCTCTCCGGCAACTAACTATGGCTACACCTTC	.	TRBV27	.	TRBJ1-2
CASSRQGRPYEQYF	TGTGCCAGCAGTCGACAGGGGCGACCCTACGAGCAGTACTTC	TRBD1	TRBV27	.	TRBJ2-7
CASRQAAVNEQFF	TGCGCCAGCAGACAGGCCGCGGTAAATGAGCAGTTCTTC	.	TRBV5-1	.	TRBJ2-1
CSVPTGGDVGFMNTEAFF	TGCAGCGTACCGACAGGGGGAGATGTCGGTTTCATGAACACTGAAGCTTTCTTT	TRBD1	TRBV29-1	.	TRBJ1-1
CSLKTENTEAFF	TGCAGCCTGAAGACGGAGAACACTGAAGCTTTCTTT	.	TRBV29-1	.	TRBJ1-1
CASSLDVRYNSPLHF	TGCGCCAGCAGCTTGGATGTCCGATATAATTCACCCCTCCACTTT	.	TRBV5-1	.	TRBJ1-6
CASSPRAGYEQYF	TGTGCCAGCAGTCCGAGGGCAGGCTACGAGCAGTACTTC	.	TRBV4-1	many	TRBJ2-7